This TCR beta chain is drawn from a study of blood T cell repertoires in COVID-19. The CDR3 extends over 12 amino acids. Germline V CDR1 and CDR2: GTSNPN, SVGIG (reference sequence). Trimming left V 3 bases short and J 5 bases short, with 10 bases between. As processed by the authors: Amplifying reference gene primers gave estimates of nucleated cell counts. Profiled with immunoSEQ multiplex PCR; TCRdb holds only in-frame clones, not every one. For V, J and clone size, that table is used; D and trimming come from the DNA. The sample holds 250,000 to 400,000 clones; roughly 90% are singletons and the top ten take roughly 2.9%. One Seattle source followed patients from active infection through their disease course.

The TCR was taken from a woman aged 25-40 years with COVID-19, enrolled during active disease. Specimen: peripheral blood. The chain combines TRBV30 with TRBJ1-2, with TRBD1 as a possible D gene (6 bases). CDR3 coding DNA: TGTGCCTGGAGCCGGACAGTATATGGCTACACCTTC. Its protein is CAWSRTVYGYTF. The full variable domain, rest sourced from reference TRBV30 and TRBJ1-2, is SQTIHQWPATLVQPVGSPLSLECTVEGTSNPNLYWYRQAAGRGLQLLFYSVGIGQISSEVPQNLSASRPQDRQFILSSKKLLLSDSGFYLCAWSRTVYGYTFGSGTRLTVV.